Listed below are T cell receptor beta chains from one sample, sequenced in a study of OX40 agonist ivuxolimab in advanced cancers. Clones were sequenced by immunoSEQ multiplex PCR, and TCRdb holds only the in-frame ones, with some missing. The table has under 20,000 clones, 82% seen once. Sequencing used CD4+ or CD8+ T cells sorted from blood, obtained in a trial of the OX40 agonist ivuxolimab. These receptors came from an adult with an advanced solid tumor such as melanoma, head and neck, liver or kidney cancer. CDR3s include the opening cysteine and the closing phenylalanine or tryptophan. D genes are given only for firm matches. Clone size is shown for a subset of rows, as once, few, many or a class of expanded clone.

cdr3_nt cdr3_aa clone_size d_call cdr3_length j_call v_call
TGTGCCAGCAGCTCCCTTAGACTAGTCTCCTACGAGCAGTACTTC CASSSLRLVSYEQYF - - 15 TRBJ2-7 TRBV7-8
TGTGCCACCAGCAGAGGGGTAGGAGAGCAGTTCTTC CATSRGVGEQFF - - 12 TRBJ2-1 TRBV15
TGTGCCAGCGGGAGGGTAGCGGGGGCCTACGAGCAGTACTTC CASGRVAGAYEQYF - TRBD2 14 TRBJ2-7 TRBV27
TGTGCCAGCTCTCTAAAGGAGGGGACCGGGGAGCTGTTTTTT CASSLKEGTGELFF - - 14 TRBJ2-2 TRBV18
TGTGCCAGCAGTTACACCCCATACAATGAGCAGTTCTTC CASSYTPYNEQFF - - 13 TRBJ2-1 TRBV2
TGTGCCAGCAGCCTTGGACTAGCCTCAAGGGAGCAGTACTTC CASSLGLASREQYF - TRBD2 14 TRBJ2-7 TRBV14
TGTGCCAGCAGCTTTACTGTAGCCAAAAACATTCAGTACTTC CASSFTVAKNIQYF - - 14 TRBJ2-4 TRBV5-5
TGTGCCTGGAGTGTGGCCGGGGACGAGCAGTACTTC CAWSVAGDEQYF once - 12 TRBJ2-7 TRBV30
TGTGCCAGCAGCTTGGGAGGACAGGGGGGCACTGAAGCTTTCTTT CASSLGGQGGTEAFF - TRBD1 15 TRBJ1-1 TRBV7-2
TGTGCCAGCAGCGCCCAAGGGGGCCTGGAGACCCAGTACTTC CASSAQGGLETQYF once TRBD1 14 TRBJ2-5 TRBV9
TGTGCCAGCAGCCGGGCAGATACGCAGTATTTT CASSRADTQYF - - 11 TRBJ2-3 TRBV4-2
TGTGCCAGCAGCCTCCCGGGCAGCCGGCAGTATTTT CASSLPGSRQYF few - 12 TRBJ2-3 TRBV28
TGTGCCACGATGGACGTTGCGGATGAGCAGTTCTTC CATMDVADEQFF few - 12 TRBJ2-1 TRBV7-9
TGTGCCAGCAGGCCGACTTACTCGAACACCGGGGAGCTGTTTTTT CASRPTYSNTGELFF - - 15 TRBJ2-2 TRBV2
TGTGCCAGCAGCTTAGGACTAGCGGTAAAAAACATTCAGTACTTC CASSLGLAVKNIQYF - TRBD2 15 TRBJ2-4 TRBV11-3
TGTGCCAGCTCACCACAGCTTTCAGAGACCCAGTACTTC CASSPQLSETQYF once - 13 TRBJ2-5 TRBV18
TGTGCCAGTAGTGCGACTAGCGGGAGGGCCCAGGGTACGCAGTATTTT CASSATSGRAQGTQYF - TRBD2 16 TRBJ2-3 TRBV19
TGTGCCTGGAGTAGGACGACCGGGGAGCTGTTTTTT CAWSRTTGELFF - - 12 TRBJ2-2 TRBV30
TGTGCCAGCAGCTTACGGGACTCTGGGGCCAACGTCCTGACTTTC CASSLRDSGANVLTF - - 15 TRBJ2-6 TRBV5-8
TGTGCCAGCAGTCACCACAGGGGCCTCACTAGCACAGATACGCAGTATTTT CASSHHRGLTSTDTQYF - TRBD1 17 TRBJ2-3 TRBV28
TGTGCCAGCAGCTTACAGGGAAACACCATATATTTT CASSLQGNTIYF - - 12 TRBJ1-3 TRBV7-2
TGTGCCAGCAGCCCGTTATATGGAGCGGGGCAAGAGACCCAGTACTTC CASSPLYGAGQETQYF - TRBD2 16 TRBJ2-5 TRBV25-1
TGCGCCAGCAGCTTGGGCCCAGCGGGAACCCAAGAGACCCAGTACTTC CASSLGPAGTQETQYF - TRBD2 16 TRBJ2-5 TRBV5-1
TGTGCCAGCAGCTTAGAAGCAGGGGGTGGGAGTGCTTTCTTT CASSLEAGGGSAFF - TRBD1 14 TRBJ1-1 TRBV7-6
TGTGCCAGCTCACCTGCCGGACAGGGGCCTGGAAACACCATATATTTT CASSPAGQGPGNTIYF - TRBD1 16 TRBJ1-3 TRBV18
TGTGCCAGCAGCGCGCAGGGCTATACGAACACCGGGGAGCTGTTTTTT CASSAQGYTNTGELFF - - 16 TRBJ2-2 TRBV9
TGTGCCAGCAGCGTAGCTACTACAGATACGCAGTATTTT CASSVATTDTQYF once - 13 TRBJ2-3 TRBV9
TGTGCCAGCAGCCAAGATCTTCAGGGGGCTAACTATGGCTACACCTTC CASSQDLQGANYGYTF - TRBD1 16 TRBJ1-2 TRBV4-2
TGTGCCAGCAGTTTACTAGGGACGGGGGAGCAGTTCTTC CASSLLGTGEQFF - - 13 TRBJ2-1 TRBV27
TGCGCCAGCAGCCAAGACCGGGGAGGGGACACAGATACGCAGTATTTT CASSQDRGGDTDTQYF - TRBD2 16 TRBJ2-3 TRBV4-1
TGTGCCAGCAGGGAGACAGGGAACACAGATACGCAGTATTTT CASRETGNTDTQYF - TRBD1 14 TRBJ2-3 TRBV25-1
TGTGCCAGCAGCCAGGAGGCTAGCAATCAGCCCCAGCATTTT CASSQEASNQPQHF few - 14 TRBJ1-5 TRBV27
TGTGCCACCAGCAGAGATGGGGGGCGACTAGCGGAACTCACAGATACGCAGTATTTT CATSRDGGRLAELTDTQYF - TRBD2 19 TRBJ2-3 TRBV15